This is a list of T cell receptor beta chains from one sample in a study of cytomegalovirus exposure and HLA in healthy donors. Assay used: immunoSEQ multiplex PCR; TCRdb lists only in-frame clones, some missing. This sample has some 150,000 clones, with roughly four fifths found just once. The sequenced sample consisted of PBMCs. These receptors were collected from a man between 18 and 35 years old in good health and CMV-seropositive. CDR3s include the opening cysteine and the closing phenylalanine or tryptophan. The D gene is left open where the match is weak. The size entry is marked missing in some rows and otherwise reads once, few, many or a size class.

TRBJ2-5 - 14 - TRBV10-2 CASSEAARGETQYF TGCGCCAGCAGTGAGGCAGCCCGGGGGGAGACCCAGTACTTC
TRBJ2-7 - 15 TRBD1 TRBV6-1 CASSHEQGGYYEQYF TGTGCCAGCAGTCACGAACAGGGGGGATACTACGAGCAGTACTTC
TRBJ2-7 - 15 TRBD2 TRBV28 CASSLSGKRDYEQYF TGTGCCAGCAGTTTAAGCGGGAAGAGGGACTACGAGCAGTACTTC
TRBJ1-5 - 18 - TRBV7-2 CASSSPRGLLGGNQPQHF TGTGCCAGCAGCTCCCCCAGGGGACTACTGGGGGGCAATCAGCCCCAGCATTTT
TRBJ2-3 - 14 - TRBV11-3 CASSSSRGGDTQYF TGTGCCAGCAGCTCCTCGAGAGGGGGAGATACGCAGTATTTT
TRBJ2-3 - 17 TRBD2 TRBV7-9 CASSLRGSGRSGDTQYF TGTGCCAGCAGCTTACGTGGTAGCGGGAGATCGGGAGATACGCAGTATTTT
TRBJ1-1 - 13 - TRBV5-1 CASRGEGGSEAFF TGCGCCAGCAGGGGTGAGGGAGGTTCTGAAGCTTTCTTT
TRBJ1-1 - 13 - TRBV5-6 CASSLAWGDEAFF TGTGCCAGCAGCTTGGCGTGGGGAGACGAAGCTTTCTTT
TRBJ1-4 few 16 - TRBV7-7 CASSLGGPGTNEKLFF TGTGCTAGCAGCTTAGGGGGGCCGGGCACTAATGAAAAACTGTTTTTT
TRBJ1-2 - 13 - TRBV21-1 CASSKYRVIGYTF TGTGCCAGCAGCAAGTACAGGGTTATCGGCTACACCTTC
TRBJ2-7 once 13 - TRBV7-3 CASSLSTLYEQYF TGTGCCAGCAGCTTATCGACTTTATACGAGCAGTACTTC
TRBJ2-7 once 19 - TRBV6-1 CASSDASSHQTGLSYEQYF TGTGCCAGCAGTGATGCAAGCTCCCACCAGACAGGACTCTCCTACGAGCAGTACTTC
TRBJ1-1 - 15 TRBD1 TRBV19 CASSTAGTGDTEAFF TGTGCCAGTAGTACAGCCGGGACAGGGGACACTGAAGCTTTCTTT
TRBJ2-5 - 16 TRBD2 TRBV5-1 CASYSGREGLGETQYF TGCGCCAGTTACTCTGGGCGGGAGGGCCTCGGAGAGACCCAGTACTTC
TRBJ1-1 - 15 - TRBV2 CASSEAHALATEAFF TGTGCCAGCAGTGAAGCGCATGCCTTAGCCACTGAAGCTTTCTTT
TRBJ1-5 - 15 TRBD1 TRBV7-8 CASSLGAGGYQPQHF TGTGCCAGCAGCTTAGGCGCAGGGGGCTATCAGCCCCAGCATTTT
TRBJ2-2 - 13 - TRBV6-5 CATLQGNTGELFF TGTGCCACATTACAGGGAAACACCGGGGAGCTGTTTTTT
TRBJ1-2 few 12 - TRBV9 CASSGANYGYTF TGTGCCAGCAGCGGAGCTAACTATGGCTACACCTTC
TRBJ2-6 - 14 - TRBV5-1 CASSFISGANVLTF TGCGCCAGCAGCTTCATCTCTGGGGCCAACGTCCTGACTTTC
TRBJ2-5 - 16 - TRBV19 CASTQAPFSEGETQYF TGTGCCAGTACCCAAGCCCCATTCTCGGAGGGAGAGACCCAGTACTTC
TRBJ2-1 - 13 - TRBV28 CASILFPGNEQFF TGTGCCAGCATCCTCTTCCCAGGAAATGAGCAGTTCTTC
TRBJ2-2 - 12 - TRBV10-1 CASGEPTGELFF TGCGCCAGCGGAGAACCCACCGGGGAGCTGTTTTTT
TRBJ2-7 - 13 TRBD1 TRBV14 CASRKGTAYEQYF TGTGCCAGCAGAAAAGGGACAGCATACGAGCAGTACTTC
TRBJ2-7 - 11 - TRBV25-1 CASGQGYEQYF TGTGCCAGCGGCCAGGGGTACGAGCAGTACTTC
TRBJ1-5 - 17 - TRBV27 CASSPKGRAQADQPQHF TGTGCCAGCAGTCCCAAGGGGAGGGCCCAAGCAGATCAGCCCCAGCATTTT
TRBJ1-5 - 13 - TRBV19 CASSPQGYQPQHF TGTGCCAGTAGTCCCCAGGGGTATCAGCCCCAGCATTTT
TRBJ2-7 - 13 TRBD1 TRBV10-1 CASSRDRVLEQYF TGCGCCAGCAGCCGGGACAGGGTACTCGAGCAGTACTTC
TRBJ2-1 once 10 - TRBV20-1 CSAGVDEQFF TGCAGTGCTGGAGTCGATGAGCAGTTCTTC